Below are 32 T cell receptor beta chains sequenced from a single sample in a study of cytomegalovirus exposure and HLA in healthy donors. Use of 60 Vbeta and 13 Jbeta primers characterized the PCR. The assay was immunoSEQ multiplex PCR, and TCRdb's table has in-frame clones only and misses some. The sample holds roughly 160,000 clones; 70% to 85% are singletons and the top ten take 2.1%. Sample: PBMCs. The source is a man aged 40-49 years in good health and CMV-seronegative.

V gene TRBV6-1 combines with J gene TRBJ1-4, with D maybe TRBD1 (6 bases). CDR1 is MNHNS and CDR2 is SASEGT in the germline V gene. The ends were cut back, 8 bases at V and 4 bases at J, with 14 bases in the middle. This CDR3 has 14 amino acids. CDR3 region: CASRSGHLNEKLFF. DNA of the CDR3: TGTGCCAGCCGCTCGGGACACCTTAATGAAAAACTGTTTTTT.

The chain uses TRBV21-1 and TRBJ1-2; the D call of TRBD1 is as the table states it, not checked on the DNA. TRBV21-1 is recorded as a pseudogene. The CDR3 is made up of 18 amino acids. The CDR3 region is CASSKELRDRGRLSGYTF. CDR3 coding DNA: TGTGCCAGCAGCAAAGAGCTCCGGGACAGGGGGCGGCTGTCTGGCTACACCTTC.

The chain employs TRBV5-1 and TRBJ2-1; 8 bases align to TRBD2. Germline CDR1 SGHRS, CDR2 YFSETQ. The CDR3 contains 15 residues. The J segment lost 7 bases and the V segment lost 2 bases, leaving 8 bases of the junction unmatched. The CDR3 nucleotides are TGCGCCAGCAGCTTAAGCGGGGGAGGTAGGAATGAGCAGTTCTTC. Its protein product is CASSLSGGGRNEQFF.

This chain connects TRBV30 to TRBJ2-7, with 10 bases lining up with TRBD1. Germline V gene data show CDR1 as GTSNPN and CDR2 as SVGIG (reference sequence). V dropped 1 base and J dropped 5; count of bases not matched to a gene: 5. CDR3 size: 14 residues. The CDR3 reads CAWSEGQGFHEQYF. In DNA, the CDR3 is TGTGCCTGGAGTGAGGGACAGGGGTTCCACGAGCAGTACTTC.

The CDR3 sequence is CASSLESDYEQYF. The CDR3 DNA sequence: TGTGCCAGCAGCTTAGAATCAGATTACGAGCAGTACTTC. The chain has TRBV11-1 and TRBJ2-7; no clear D. The CDR3 has 13 residues. The V and J ends lost 1 base and 4 bases respectively, with 8 bases between them. CDR1 and CDR2 from the germline V gene are SGHAT and FQDESV (reference sequence).

J is TRBJ2-3 and V is TRBV4-1, with D maybe TRBD1 (8 bases). The V end was cut by 0 bases, the J end by 4 bases, with 17 bases between. The CDR3 is 17 residues long. CDR1 is MGHRA and CDR2 is YSYEKL in the germline V gene. The CDR3 sequence is CASSQEQSGTGADTQYF. The CDR3, as DNA: TGCGCCAGCAGCCAAGAACAGAGCGGGACAGGAGCAGATACGCAGTATTTT.

Concerning this clone itself: At one end the junction does not follow the germline gene, possibly because of a read error. The V gene is TRBV19, the J gene TRBJ2-1; 8 bases match TRBD2. CDR3 length equals 13 residues. CDR1 is LNHDA, CDR2 SQIVND, per germline (reference sequence). The CDR3 sequence is CASNGRAYDEQFF. CDR3 bases: TGTGCCAGTAACGGGAGGGCCTACGATGAGCAGTTCTTC.

The chain combines TRBV5-1 with TRBJ2-5; 7 bases align to TRBD2. V shed 4 bases, J shed 5 bases, and the junction held 17 bases outside the gene matches. The CDR3 sequence is 17 residues long. Germline CDR1 reads SGHRS; CDR2 reads YFSETQ. CDR3 in DNA: TGCGCCAGCAGCCCGGGCAGTGTGGGTAGAGCGGGGGAGACCCAGTACTTC. Residues: CASSPGSVGRAGETQYF.

The V gene is TRBV28, the J gene TRBJ2-3; TRBD2 matches at 14 bases. V gave up 6 bases and J gave up 1 base; unmatched junction bases: 12. Germline V gene data show CDR1 as MDHEN and CDR2 as SYDVKM. The CDR3 has 19 amino acids. CDR3 DNA sequence: TGTGCCAGCAGGGGCCCGGGACTAGCGGGAGCCGCCGGCACAGATACGCAGTATTTT. Its translation: CASRGPGLAGAAGTDTQYF.

The rearrangement links TRBV28 to TRBJ1-2; 9 bases are a match to TRBD1. The V and J ends lost 10 bases and 6 bases, in that order; junction bases with no gene match: 6. The CDR3 is 12 residues long. Germline V gives CDR1 MDHEN, CDR2 SYDVKM. The CDR3 region is CAIGTGYDGYTF. CDR3 in DNA: TGTGCCATCGGGACAGGGTATGATGGCTACACCTTC.

The J gene is TRBJ1-1, the V gene TRBV5-1; possibly TRBD1 for D (5 bases). This CDR3 region has 16 residues. The germline gives CDR1 SGHRS, CDR2 YFSETQ. V was pared by 2 bases and J by 1 base, with 15 bases between. CDR3 nucleotide sequence: TGCGCCAGCAGCTTAAAGACCGGGACTCAGAACACTGAAGCTTTCTTT. Translation: CASSLKTGTQNTEAFF. Full variable domain (missing parts from reference TRBV5-1 and TRBJ1-1): KAGVTQTPRYLIKTRGQQVTLSCSPISGHRSVSWYQQTPGQGLQFLFEYFSETQRNKGNFPGRFSGRQFSNSRSEMNVSTLELGDSALYLCASSLKTGTQNTEAFFGQGTRLTVV.

This chain joins TRBV11-3 and TRBJ2-5; TRBD2 might be the D (5 bases). CDR3 size: 13 residues. The V gene lost 6 bases and the J gene lost 4 bases, with 12 bases spanning the gap. The germline V gene has CDR1 SGHNT and CDR2 YENEEA. This chain's CDR3 is CASSLSGLETQYF. The CDR3 region has the DNA TGTGCCAGCAGTCTCAGCGGTTTAGAGACCCAGTACTTC.

This clone was counted a few times. The chain carries TRBV28 and TRBJ1-2, with D perhaps matching TRBD1 (6 bases). This CDR3 region has 13 residues. V lost 10 bases to trimming and J lost 5 bases, with 17 bases between them. CDR1 MDHEN and CDR2 SYDVKM come from the germline V gene. The CDR3 sequence: CATGLGQFYGYTF. The CDR3 region has the DNA TGTGCCACCGGACTTGGACAGTTTTATGGCTACACCTTC.

In DNA, the CDR3 is TGTGCCAGCAGCGCACTAGCGGGAGCAGAGACCCAGTACTTC. It yields the protein CASSALAGAETQYF. The chain has TRBV9 and TRBJ2-5; 11 nucleotides line up with TRBD2. The CDR3 consists of 14 residues. J was trimmed by 4 bases and V by 3 bases; bases with no gene match: 2. The germline V gene has CDR1 SGDLS and CDR2 YYNGEE.

Relative to its sample, this clone is medium-sized (0.01 to 0.1%). J is TRBJ2-5 and V is TRBV7-2; 7 nucleotides align to TRBD2. This CDR3 contains 14 residues. Trimming took 4 bases from V and 5 from J; bases not matched to a gene: 7. Germline V gene sequence: CDR1 SGHTA, CDR2 FQGNSA. The CDR3 DNA sequence: TGTGCCAGCAGCTCCGATCCGCGGGGGGAGACCCAGTACTTC. Translated, it gives CASSSDPRGETQYF.

The gene calls are TRBV5-5 and TRBJ2-5; D is perhaps TRBD1 (6 bases). Per the germline V gene, CDR1 is SGHKS and CDR2 is YYEKEE (reference sequence). V dropped 5 bases and J dropped 2 bases, with 16 bases sitting between them. This CDR3 comprises 15 residues. The CDR3 protein is CASRKAPTGQETQYF. The CDR3 coding sequence is TGTGCCAGCAGAAAAGCGCCCACAGGGCAAGAGACCCAGTACTTC.

The V and J genes are TRBV5-6 and TRBJ1-3; 11 nucleotides match TRBD1. V lost 2 bases and J lost 3; bases outside the gene matches: 1. Germline-derived CDR1 and CDR2 are SGHDT and YYEEEE. The length of the CDR3 is 15 residues. The chain's CDR3 is CASSFGTGGGNTIYF. The DNA of the CDR3 is TGTGCCAGCAGCTTCGGGACAGGGGGTGGAAACACCATATATTTT.

This clone was detected only once. The DNA of the CDR3 is TGTGCCAGCAGCCCAGGGACAGGGGGCGACGCTAATGAAAAACTGTTTTTT. Translation: CASSPGTGGDANEKLFF. The chain links TRBV7-9 to TRBJ1-4, with TRBD1 identical over 12 bases. CDR3 size: 17 residues. Trimming removed 5 bases from V and 3 bases from J; junction bases left unmatched: 7. Germline CDR1 is SEHNR and CDR2 is FQNEAQ (reference sequence).

The chain uses TRBV7-2 and TRBJ2-5; 8 bases are a match to TRBD2. The CDR3 is 17 amino acids. The V segment lost 2 bases and the J segment 1 base; nucleotides outside the gene matches: 9. Germline assignment: CDR1 SGHTA and CDR2 FQGNSA. In DNA, the CDR3 is TGTGCCAGCAGCTTAATTCGGGCTAGCGGGCGCCAAGAGACCCAGTACTTC. Translation: CASSLIRASGRQETQYF.

This clone was detected only once. This rearrangement joins TRBV25-1 to TRBJ2-7; D ambiguous. This CDR3 region has 14 residues. V was shortened by 3 bases and J by 2 bases, with 11 bases between the two germline ends. From germline, CDR1 is MGHDK and CDR2 SYGVNS. The CDR3 spells CASSDPRGPYEQYF. In DNA form, the CDR3 reads TGTGCCAGCAGTGATCCGAGAGGCCCCTACGAGCAGTACTTC.

This chain connects TRBV18 to TRBJ1-4; D perhaps matches TRBD1 (6 bases). The germline V and J ends were trimmed by 5 bases and 0 bases, with 22 bases remaining between them. Germline values: CDR1 KGHSH, CDR2 LQKENI. The CDR3 has 19 residues. CDR3 sequence (DNA): TGTGCCAGCTCAGCCGTCCTTTTAGGACAGTTGGCAACTAATGAAAAACTGTTTTTT. Protein product: CASSAVLLGQLATNEKLFF.

The chain combines TRBV27 with TRBJ1-5; D is ambiguous. The V gene lost 0 bases and the J gene lost 0 bases, with 6 bases spanning the gap. Germline-derived CDR1 and CDR2 are MNHEY and SMNVEV (reference sequence). This CDR3 is 15 amino acids long. The CDR3 DNA follows: TGTGCCAGCAGTTTATCGTGGGCTAGCAATCAGCCCCAGCATTTT. Amino acid sequence: CASSLSWASNQPQHF.

V and J are TRBV6-5 and TRBJ2-3; possibly TRBD2 for D (6 bases). Between the trimmed V and J ends, which lost 4 bases and 3 bases, there was a span of 14 bases. The CDR3 spans 15 residues. CDR1 is MNHEY and CDR2 is SVGAGI in the germline V gene. CDR3: CASSSLAEGTDTQYF. The CDR3 nucleotides read TGTGCCAGCAGTTCCTTGGCGGAGGGGACAGATACGCAGTATTTT.

The rearrangement links TRBV15 to TRBJ2-1; 8 nucleotides agree with TRBD2. The CDR3 has 14 amino acids. V gave up 9 bases and J gave up 3 bases; unmatched junction bases: 7. Germline loops: CDR1 LNHNV, CDR2 YYDKDF (reference sequence). The CDR3 bases are TGTGCCACTTCCCGGACTAGCAGCTACAATGAGCAGTTCTTC. Protein product: CATSRTSSYNEQFF.

The rearrangement joins TRBV6-5 to TRBJ2-5; 7 bases agree with TRBD1. Germline CDR1 reads MNHEY; CDR2 reads SVGAGI. This CDR3 region has 12 residues. J was trimmed by 2 bases and V by 10 bases; bases with no gene match: 4. This chain's CDR3 is CATTTGQETQYF. CDR3 DNA: TGTGCCACCACGACAGGGCAAGAGACCCAGTACTTC.

This clone has just one count. The chain is built from TRBV2 and TRBJ2-7; TRBD1 agrees at 9 bases. Germline V gene lookup returns CDR1 SNHLY and CDR2 FYNNEI. The CDR3 has 15 amino acids. The V segment lost 2 bases and the J segment 6 bases; nucleotides outside the gene matches: 8. CDR3: CASSESRDRDSEQYF. The DNA for the CDR3 is TGTGCCAGCAGTGAAAGTAGGGACAGGGATAGCGAGCAGTACTTC.

The V gene is TRBV19, the J gene TRBJ2-2, with D uncertain. Trimming left V 1 base short and J 1 base short, with 4 bases between. CDR1 and CDR2 (germline): LNHDA, SQIVND (reference sequence). This CDR3 region has 14 residues. The CDR3 sequence: CASSIGGNTGELFF. CDR3 DNA sequence: TGTGCCAGTAGTATAGGCGGGAACACCGGGGAGCTGTTTTTT.

V is TRBV20-1 and J is TRBJ2-3; TRBD2 might be the D (6 bases). The CDR3 spans 10 residues. CDR1 and CDR2 (germline): DFQATT, SNEGSKA (reference sequence). In nucleotides, the CDR3 is TGCAGCGCGGGCGGGGACACGCAGTATTTT. Residues: CSAGGDTQYF.

The rearrangement uses TRBV5-1 and TRBJ2-3, with D tentatively TRBD1 (5 bases). The CDR3 loop spans 15 amino acids. CDR1 is SGHRS and CDR2 is YFSETQ in the germline V gene. The V end lost 0 bases, the J end lost 0 bases, and 8 bases lay between the germline ends. The CDR3 nucleotides read TGCGCCAGCAGCTTGGTTGGGGCTAGCACAGATACGCAGTATTTT. It yields the protein CASSLVGASTDTQYF.

The rearrangement uses TRBV11-3 and TRBJ2-6, with 8 bases lining up with TRBD2. Germline trimming cut 4 bases from V and 0 bases from J; bases unmatched to any gene: 8. This CDR3 has 18 residues. CDR1 is SGHNT and CDR2 is YENEEA in the germline V gene. CDR3 nucleotide sequence: TGTGCCAGCAGCTCGTCAGCGGGGGCTCCCTCTGGGGCCAACGTCCTGACTTTC. Translating it yields CASSSSAGAPSGANVLTF.

This clone showed up just once. The V call is TRBV7-8, the J call TRBJ2-7; D perhaps matches TRBD1 (5 bases). The CDR3 is made up of 17 amino acids. Trimming cost V 5 bases and J 0 bases, with 20 bases left between them. Per the germline V gene, CDR1 is SGHVS and CDR2 is FQNEAQ. Written as DNA, the CDR3 is TGTGCCAGCAGCCCCTCTCTTGGGTTCAGGGTCTCCTACGAGCAGTACTTC. This codes for CASSPSLGFRVSYEQYF.

This chain uses TRBV6-5 with TRBJ2-2; a possible D gene is TRBD2 (6 bases). V lost 6 bases, J lost 8 bases, and 16 bases lay in between. The germline V gene encodes CDR1 MNHEY and CDR2 SVGAGI. This CDR3 is built from 14 residues. The CDR3 here is CASRGLSLRGELFF. The CDR3 DNA reads as TGTGCCAGCAGAGGACTATCCCTGCGGGGGGAGCTGTTTTTT.